Listed here are 2 T cell receptor beta chains from one sample, sequenced in a study of cytomegalovirus exposure and HLA in healthy donors. The PCR was carried out with 60 Vbeta primers and 13 Jbeta primers. TCRdb's copy holds only in-frame clones and misses some; the assay was immunoSEQ multiplex PCR. The sample has 150,000 to 200,000 clones; around four fifths are singletons. Sequences were obtained from PBMCs. These receptor sequences come from a woman aged 40 to 49 in good health and CMV-seronegative.

The chain couples TRBV5-4 to TRBJ2-2, with TRBD2 matching 7 bases. Germline-derived CDR1 and CDR2 are SGHNT and YYREEE (reference sequence). The CDR3 sequence is 16 residues long. With 4 bases clipped from V and 6 bases from J, the junction kept 12 bases outside the gene matches. CDR3 protein: CASSLSGTGDAGELFF. The DNA for the CDR3 is TGTGCCAGCAGCCTCAGCGGGACGGGTGACGCCGGGGAGCTGTTTTTT.

The gene calls are TRBV30 and TRBJ2-3; no definite D call. The CDR3 length is 14 residues. Germline CDR1 GTSNPN, CDR2 SVGIG (reference sequence). V was cut by 1 base and J by 2 bases, with 10 bases left in between. For the CDR3, the DNA is TGTGCCTGGAGTGGCTTGATACACACAGATACGCAGTATTTT. It yields the protein CAWSGLIHTDTQYF.